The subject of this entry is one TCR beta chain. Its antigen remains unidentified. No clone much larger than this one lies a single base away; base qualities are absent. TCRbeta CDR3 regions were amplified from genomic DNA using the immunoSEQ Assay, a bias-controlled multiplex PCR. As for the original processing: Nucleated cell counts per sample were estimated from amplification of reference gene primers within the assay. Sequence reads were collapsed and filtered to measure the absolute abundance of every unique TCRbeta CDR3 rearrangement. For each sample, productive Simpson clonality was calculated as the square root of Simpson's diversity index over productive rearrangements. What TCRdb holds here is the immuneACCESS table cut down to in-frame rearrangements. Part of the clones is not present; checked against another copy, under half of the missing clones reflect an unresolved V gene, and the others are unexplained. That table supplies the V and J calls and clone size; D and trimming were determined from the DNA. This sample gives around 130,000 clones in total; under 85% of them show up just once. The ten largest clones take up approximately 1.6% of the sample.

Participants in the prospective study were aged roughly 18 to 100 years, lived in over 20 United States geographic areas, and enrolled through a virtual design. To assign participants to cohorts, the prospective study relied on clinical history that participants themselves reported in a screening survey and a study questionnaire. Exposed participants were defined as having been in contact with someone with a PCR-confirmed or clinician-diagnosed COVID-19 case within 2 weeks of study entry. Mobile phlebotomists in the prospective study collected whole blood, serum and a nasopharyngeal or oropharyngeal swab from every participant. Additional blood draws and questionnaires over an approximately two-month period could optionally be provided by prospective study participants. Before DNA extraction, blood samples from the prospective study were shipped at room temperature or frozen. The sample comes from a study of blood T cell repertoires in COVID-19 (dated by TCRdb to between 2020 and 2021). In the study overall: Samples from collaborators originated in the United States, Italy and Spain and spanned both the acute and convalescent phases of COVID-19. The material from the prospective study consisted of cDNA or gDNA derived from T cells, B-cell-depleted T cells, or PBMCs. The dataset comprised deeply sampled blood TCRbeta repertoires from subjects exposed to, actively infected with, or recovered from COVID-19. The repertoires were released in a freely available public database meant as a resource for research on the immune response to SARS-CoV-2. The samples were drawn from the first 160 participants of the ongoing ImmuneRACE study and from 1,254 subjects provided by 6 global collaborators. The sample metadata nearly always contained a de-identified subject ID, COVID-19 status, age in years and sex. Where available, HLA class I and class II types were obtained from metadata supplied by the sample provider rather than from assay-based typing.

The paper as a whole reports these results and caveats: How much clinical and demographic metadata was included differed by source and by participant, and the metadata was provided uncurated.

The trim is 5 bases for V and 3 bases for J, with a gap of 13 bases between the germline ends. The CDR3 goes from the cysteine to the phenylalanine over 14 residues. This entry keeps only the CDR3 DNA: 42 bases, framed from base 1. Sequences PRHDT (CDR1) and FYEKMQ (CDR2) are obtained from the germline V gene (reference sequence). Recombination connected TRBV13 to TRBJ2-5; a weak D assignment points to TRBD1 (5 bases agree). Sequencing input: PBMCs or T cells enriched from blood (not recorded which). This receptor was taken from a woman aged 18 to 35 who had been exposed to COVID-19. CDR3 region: CASSPQTVKETQYF. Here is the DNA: TGTGCCAGCAGCCCACAGACAGTAAAAGAGACCCAGTACTTC.